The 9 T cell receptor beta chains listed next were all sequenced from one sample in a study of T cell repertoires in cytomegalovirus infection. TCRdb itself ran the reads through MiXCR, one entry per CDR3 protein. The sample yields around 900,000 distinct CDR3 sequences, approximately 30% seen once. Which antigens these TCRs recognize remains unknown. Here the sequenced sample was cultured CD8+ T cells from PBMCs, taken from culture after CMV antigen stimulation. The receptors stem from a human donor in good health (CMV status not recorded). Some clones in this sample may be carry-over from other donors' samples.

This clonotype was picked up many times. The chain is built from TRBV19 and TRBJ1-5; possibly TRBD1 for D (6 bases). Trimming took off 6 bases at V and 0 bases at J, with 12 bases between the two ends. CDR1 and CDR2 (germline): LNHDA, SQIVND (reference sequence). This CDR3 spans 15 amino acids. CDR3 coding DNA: TGTGCCAGTAGCCCCACAGGGTCTAGCAATCAGCCCCAGCATTTT. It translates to CASSPTGSSNQPQHF. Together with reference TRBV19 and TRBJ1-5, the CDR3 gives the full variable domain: DGGITQSPKYLFRKEGQNVTLSCEQNLNHDAMYWYRQDPGQGLRLIYYSQIVNDFQKGDIAEGYSVSREKKESFPLTVTSAQKNPTAFYLCASSPTGSSNQPQHFGDGTRLSIL.

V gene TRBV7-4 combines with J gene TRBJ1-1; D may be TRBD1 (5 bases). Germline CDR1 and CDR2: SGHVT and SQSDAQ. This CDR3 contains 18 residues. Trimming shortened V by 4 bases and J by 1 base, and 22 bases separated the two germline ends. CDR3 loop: CASSSGHFGDGGNTEAFF. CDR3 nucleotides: TGTGCCAGCAGCTCCGGACATTTTGGAGACGGGGGGAACACTGAAGCTTTCTTT.

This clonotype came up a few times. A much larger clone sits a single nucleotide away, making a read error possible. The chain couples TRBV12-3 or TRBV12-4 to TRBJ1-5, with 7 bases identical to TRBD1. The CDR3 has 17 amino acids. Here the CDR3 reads CANSPGTARYSNQPQHF. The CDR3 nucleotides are TGTGCCAACAGTCCTGGGACAGCCCGGTATAGCAATCAGCCCCAGCATTTT.

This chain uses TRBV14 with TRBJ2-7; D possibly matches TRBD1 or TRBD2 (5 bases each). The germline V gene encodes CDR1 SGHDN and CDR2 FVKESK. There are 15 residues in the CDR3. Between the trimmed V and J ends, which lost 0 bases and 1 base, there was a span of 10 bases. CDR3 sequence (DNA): TGTGCCAGCAGCCAAGAGCCAGGGAGTTCCTACGAGCAGTACTTC. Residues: CASSQEPGSSYEQYF.

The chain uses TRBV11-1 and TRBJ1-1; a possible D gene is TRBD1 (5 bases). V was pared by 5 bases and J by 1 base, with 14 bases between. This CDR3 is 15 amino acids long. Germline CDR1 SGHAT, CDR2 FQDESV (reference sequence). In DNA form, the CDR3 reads TGTGCCAGCAGCCCAAGGGCAGGGACGAACACTGAAGCTTTCTTT. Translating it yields CASSPRAGTNTEAFF. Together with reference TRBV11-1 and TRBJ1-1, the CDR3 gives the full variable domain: EAEVAQSPRYKITEKSQAVAFWCDPISGHATLYWYRQILGQGPELLVQFQDESVVDDSQLPKDRFSAERLKGVDSTLKIQPAELGDSAMYLCASSPRAGTNTEAFFGQGTRLTVV.

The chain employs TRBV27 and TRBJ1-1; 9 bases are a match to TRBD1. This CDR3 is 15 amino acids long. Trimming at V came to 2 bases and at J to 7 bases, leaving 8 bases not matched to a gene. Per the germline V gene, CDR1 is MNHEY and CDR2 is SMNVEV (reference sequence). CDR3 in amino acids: CASSLVGQGLIEAFF. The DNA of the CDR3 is TGTGCCAGCAGTTTAGTAGGACAGGGGCTAATTGAAGCTTTCTTT.

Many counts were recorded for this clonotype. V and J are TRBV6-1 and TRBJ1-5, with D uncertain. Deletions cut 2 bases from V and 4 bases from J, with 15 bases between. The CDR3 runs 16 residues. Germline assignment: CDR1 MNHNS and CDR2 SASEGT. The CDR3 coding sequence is TGTGCCAGCAGTGAAAGTTCGGGAGGGAGTAATCAGCCCCAGCATTTT. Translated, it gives CASSESSGGSNQPQHF.

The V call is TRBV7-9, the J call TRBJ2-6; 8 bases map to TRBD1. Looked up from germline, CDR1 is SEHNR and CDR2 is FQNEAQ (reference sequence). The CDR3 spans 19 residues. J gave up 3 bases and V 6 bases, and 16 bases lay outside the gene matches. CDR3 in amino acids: CASRPNLGQGIDGANVLTF. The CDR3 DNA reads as TGTGCCAGCAGACCTAACCTCGGACAGGGCATAGATGGGGCCAACGTCCTGACTTTC.

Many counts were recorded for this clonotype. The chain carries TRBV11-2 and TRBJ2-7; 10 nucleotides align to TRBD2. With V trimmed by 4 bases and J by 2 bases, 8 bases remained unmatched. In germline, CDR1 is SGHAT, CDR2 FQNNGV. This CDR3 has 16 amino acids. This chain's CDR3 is CASSSWTSGETYEQYV. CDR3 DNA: TGTGCCAGCAGCTCATGGACTAGCGGAGAAACCTACGAGCAGTACGTC.